Listed below are T cell receptor beta chains from one sample, sequenced in a study of control samples from healthy donors and cancer patients. Profiling relied on immunoSEQ multiplex PCR, and the TCRdb table lists in-frame clones only, not all of them. The sample yields about 130,000 clones, about 88% seen once. The specimen sequenced was blood. The receptor source for this set is a man aged 50 or older in good health. CDR3s include the opening cysteine and the closing phenylalanine or tryptophan. D genes are given only for firm matches. Expanded clones get a size class; other rows say once, few or many, or leave the size out.

clone size	D gene	V gene	J gene	CDR3 DNA	CDR3 protein
NA	NA	TRBV11-2	TRBJ2-7	TGTGCCAGCAGCTTAGAAAAGTACGAGCAGTACTTC	CASSLEKYEQYF
NA	NA	TRBV5-5	TRBJ2-6	TGTGCCAGCAGCTTGTCCCCGGCCTCCGGGGCCAACGTCCTGACTTTC	CASSLSPASGANVLTF
NA	NA	TRBV7-2	TRBJ2-7	TGTGCCAGCAGCTTAGCGCCGACAGCAGGCTACGAGCAGTACTTC	CASSLAPTAGYEQYF
NA	NA	TRBV2	TRBJ1-2	TGTGCCAGCAGTGGTCGTACAGGATACTATGGCTACACCTTC	CASSGRTGYYGYTF
few	NA	TRBV6-6	TRBJ1-2	TGTGCCAGCAGTGCCTCAGGGGCCGGGTATGGCTACACCTTC	CASSASGAGYGYTF
NA	NA	TRBV11-2	TRBJ2-5	TGTGCCAGCAGCTCCGGAAGACAGGTTTTCCAAGAGACCCAGTACTTC	CASSSGRQVFQETQYF
NA	TRBD1	TRBV28	TRBJ2-1	TGTGCCAGCAGTTTGGGGATACGGACAGGGGTCCCCAATGAGCAGTTCTTC	CASSLGIRTGVPNEQFF
NA	NA	TRBV6-1	TRBJ2-3	TGTGCCAGCAGTGAATTTGTGGGGGGCACAGATACGCAGTATTTT	CASSEFVGGTDTQYF
NA	NA	TRBV3-1/TRBV3-2	TRBJ1-1	TGTGCCAGCAGCCAAGATTTCGTGGCTATGAACACTGAAGCTTTCTTT	CASSQDFVAMNTEAFF
NA	TRBD1	TRBV27	TRBJ1-2	TGTGCCAGCAGTTTATCGATCAACAGGGGCCCAACTCCGCTCTATGGCTACACCTTC	CASSLSINRGPTPLYGYTF
NA	NA	TRBV4-2	TRBJ2-3	TGTGCCAGCAGCCAAGAAAGAGGCGGGGCAGATACGCAGTATTTT	CASSQERGGADTQYF
NA	TRBD1	TRBV6-6	TRBJ1-3	TGTGCCAGCGAGCGGACAGGGGGCATTGGAAACACCATATATTTT	CASERTGGIGNTIYF
NA	NA	TRBV19	TRBJ2-1	TGTGCCAGTAGTGTCAACTCCTACAATGAGCAGTTCTTC	CASSVNSYNEQFF
NA	NA	TRBV30	TRBJ1-6	TGTGCCTGGAGTGTACAATGGGACGCACCCCTCCACTTT	CAWSVQWDAPLHF
few	NA	TRBV15	TRBJ1-6	TGTGCCACCTCACCTAAGGGTCGCTCCTATAATTCACCCCTCCACTTT	CATSPKGRSYNSPLHF